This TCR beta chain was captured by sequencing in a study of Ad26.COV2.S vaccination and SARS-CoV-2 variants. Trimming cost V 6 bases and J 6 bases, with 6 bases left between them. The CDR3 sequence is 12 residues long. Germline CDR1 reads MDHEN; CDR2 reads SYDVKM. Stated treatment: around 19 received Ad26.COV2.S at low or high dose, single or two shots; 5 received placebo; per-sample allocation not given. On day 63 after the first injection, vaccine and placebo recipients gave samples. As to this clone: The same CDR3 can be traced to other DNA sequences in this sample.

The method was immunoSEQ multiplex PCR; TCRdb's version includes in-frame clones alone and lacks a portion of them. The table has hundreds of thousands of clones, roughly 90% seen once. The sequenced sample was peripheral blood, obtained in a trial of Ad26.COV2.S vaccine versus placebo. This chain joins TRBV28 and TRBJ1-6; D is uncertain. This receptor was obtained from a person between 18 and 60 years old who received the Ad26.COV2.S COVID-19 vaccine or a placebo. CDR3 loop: CASSLVNSPLHF. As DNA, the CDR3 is TGTGCCAGCAGCCTAGTTAATTCACCCCTCCACTTT.